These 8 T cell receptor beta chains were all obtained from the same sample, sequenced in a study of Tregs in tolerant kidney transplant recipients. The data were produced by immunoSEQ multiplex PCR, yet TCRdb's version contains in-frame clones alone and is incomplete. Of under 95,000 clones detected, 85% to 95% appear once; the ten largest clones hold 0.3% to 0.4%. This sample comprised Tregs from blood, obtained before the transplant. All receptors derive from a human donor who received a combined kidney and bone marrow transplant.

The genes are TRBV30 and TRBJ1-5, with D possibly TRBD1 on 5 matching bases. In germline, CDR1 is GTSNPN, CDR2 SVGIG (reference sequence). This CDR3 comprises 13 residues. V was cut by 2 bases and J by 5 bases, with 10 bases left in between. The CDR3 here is CAWSSGDDQPQHF. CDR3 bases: TGTGCCTGGAGTTCCGGGGACGATCAGCCCCAGCATTTT.

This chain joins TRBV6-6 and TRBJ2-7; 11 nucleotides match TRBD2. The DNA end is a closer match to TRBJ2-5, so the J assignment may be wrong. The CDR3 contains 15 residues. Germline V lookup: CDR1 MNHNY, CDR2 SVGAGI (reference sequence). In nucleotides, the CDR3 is TGTGCCAGTATTGGGACTAGCGGTCTGGGTGAGACCCAGTACTTC. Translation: CASIGTSGLGETQYF.

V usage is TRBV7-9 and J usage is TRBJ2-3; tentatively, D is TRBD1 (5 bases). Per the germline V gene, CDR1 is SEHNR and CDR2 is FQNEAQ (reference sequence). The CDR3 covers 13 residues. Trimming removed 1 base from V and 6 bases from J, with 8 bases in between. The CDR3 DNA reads TGTGCCAGCAGCTTAGGGACACCGGATACGCAGTATTTT. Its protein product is CASSLGTPDTQYF. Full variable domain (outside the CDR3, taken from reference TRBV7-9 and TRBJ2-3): DTGVSQNPRHKITKRGQNVTFRCDPISEHNRLYWYRQTLGQGPEFLTYFQNEAQLEKSRLLSDRFSAERPKGSFSTLEIQRTEQGDSAMYLCASSLGTPDTQYFGPGTRLTVL.

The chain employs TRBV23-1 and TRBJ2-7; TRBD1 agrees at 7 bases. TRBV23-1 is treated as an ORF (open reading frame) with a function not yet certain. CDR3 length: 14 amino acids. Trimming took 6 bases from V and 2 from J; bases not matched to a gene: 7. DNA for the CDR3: TGCGCCAGCAGGCACAGGGGAATCCCCTACGAGCAGTACTTC. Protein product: CASRHRGIPYEQYF.

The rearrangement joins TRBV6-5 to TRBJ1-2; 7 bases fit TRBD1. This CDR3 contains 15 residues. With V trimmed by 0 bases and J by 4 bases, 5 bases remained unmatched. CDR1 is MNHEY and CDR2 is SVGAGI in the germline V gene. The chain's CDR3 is CASSYSTGVRYGYTF. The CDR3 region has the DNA TGTGCCAGCAGTTACTCTACAGGGGTTCGCTATGGCTACACCTTC.

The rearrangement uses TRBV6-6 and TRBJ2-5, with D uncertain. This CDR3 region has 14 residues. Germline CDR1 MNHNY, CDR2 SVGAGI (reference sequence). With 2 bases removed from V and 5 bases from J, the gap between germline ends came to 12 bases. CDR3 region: CASSYGSLGETQYF. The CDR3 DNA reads TGTGCCAGCAGTTACGGGTCTTTAGGGGAGACCCAGTACTTC.

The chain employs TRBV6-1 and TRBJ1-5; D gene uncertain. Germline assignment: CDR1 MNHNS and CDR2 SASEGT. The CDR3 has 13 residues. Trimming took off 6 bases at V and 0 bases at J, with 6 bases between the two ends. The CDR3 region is CASSSYSNQPQHF. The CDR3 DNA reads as TGTGCCAGCAGCTCCTATAGCAATCAGCCCCAGCATTTT.

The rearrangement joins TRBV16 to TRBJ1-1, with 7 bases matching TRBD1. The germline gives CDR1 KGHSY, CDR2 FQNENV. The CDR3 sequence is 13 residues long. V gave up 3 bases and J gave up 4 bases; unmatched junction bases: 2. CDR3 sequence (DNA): TGTGCCAGCAGCCAGGGGACAGCCACTGAAGCTTTCTTT. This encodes CASSQGTATEAFF.